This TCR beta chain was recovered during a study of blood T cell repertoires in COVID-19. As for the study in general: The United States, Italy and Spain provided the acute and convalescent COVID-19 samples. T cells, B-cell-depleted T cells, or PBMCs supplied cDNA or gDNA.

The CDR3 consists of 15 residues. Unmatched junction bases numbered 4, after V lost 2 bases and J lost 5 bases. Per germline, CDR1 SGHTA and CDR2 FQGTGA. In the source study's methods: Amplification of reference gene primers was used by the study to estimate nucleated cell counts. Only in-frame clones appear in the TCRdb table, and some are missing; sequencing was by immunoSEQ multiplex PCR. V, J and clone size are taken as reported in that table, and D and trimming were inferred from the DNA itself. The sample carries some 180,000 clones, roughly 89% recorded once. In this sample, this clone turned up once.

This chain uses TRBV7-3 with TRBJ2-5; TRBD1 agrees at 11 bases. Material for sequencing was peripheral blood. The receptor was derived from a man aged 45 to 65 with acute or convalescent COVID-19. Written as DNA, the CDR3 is TGTGCCAGCAGCTTAGGGACAGGGGGATTGGAGACCCAGTACTTC. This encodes CASSLGTGGLETQYF.